This T cell receptor (beta chain) was captured in a study of siplizumab effects on memory and regulatory T cells. Assayed TCR templates numbered 80,000 to 100,000 for each sample. The assay was immunoSEQ multiplex PCR, and TCRdb's table has in-frame clones only and misses some. The table includes approximately 100,000 clones, approximately 93% detected once. With 3 bases removed from V and 0 bases from J, the gap between germline ends came to 6 bases. CDR1 is ENHRY and CDR2 is SYGVKD in the germline V gene. The CDR3 runs to 14 residues. The sequenced sample consisted of Tregs sorted from blood. V and J are TRBV10-3 and TRBJ1-5; D not resolved. This receptor was taken from a human donor in good health. Here the CDR3 reads CAISEGDSNQPQHF. The CDR3 bases are TGTGCCATCAGTGAAGGTGATAGCAATCAGCCCCAGCATTTT.